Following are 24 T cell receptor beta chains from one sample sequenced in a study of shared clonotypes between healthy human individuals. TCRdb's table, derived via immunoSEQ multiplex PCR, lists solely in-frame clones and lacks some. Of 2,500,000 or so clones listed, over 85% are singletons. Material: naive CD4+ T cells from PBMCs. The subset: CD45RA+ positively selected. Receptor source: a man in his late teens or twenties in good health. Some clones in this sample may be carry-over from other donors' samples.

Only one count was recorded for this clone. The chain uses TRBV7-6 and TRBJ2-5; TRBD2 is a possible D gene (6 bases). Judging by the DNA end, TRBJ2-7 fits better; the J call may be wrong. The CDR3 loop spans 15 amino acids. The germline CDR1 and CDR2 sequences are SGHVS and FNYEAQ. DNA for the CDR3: TGTGCCAGCAGCCCCATTGGCGGGGCCCCCTACGAGCAGTACTTC. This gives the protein CASSPIGGAPYEQYF.

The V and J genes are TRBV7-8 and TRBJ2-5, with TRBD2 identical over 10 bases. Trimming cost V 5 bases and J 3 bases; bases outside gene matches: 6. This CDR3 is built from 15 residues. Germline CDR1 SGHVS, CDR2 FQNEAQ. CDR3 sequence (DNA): TGTGCCAGCAGCCGGCAAGGGACTAGCGAAGAGACCCAGTACTTC. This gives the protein CASSRQGTSEETQYF.

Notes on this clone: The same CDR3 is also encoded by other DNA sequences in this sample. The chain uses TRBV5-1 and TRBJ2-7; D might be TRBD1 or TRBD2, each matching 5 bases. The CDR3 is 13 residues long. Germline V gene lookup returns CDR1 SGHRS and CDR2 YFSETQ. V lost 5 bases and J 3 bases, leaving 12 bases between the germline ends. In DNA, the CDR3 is TGCGCCAGCAGTGTGAGGGGCGTCTACGAGCAGTACTTC. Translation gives CASSVRGVYEQYF.

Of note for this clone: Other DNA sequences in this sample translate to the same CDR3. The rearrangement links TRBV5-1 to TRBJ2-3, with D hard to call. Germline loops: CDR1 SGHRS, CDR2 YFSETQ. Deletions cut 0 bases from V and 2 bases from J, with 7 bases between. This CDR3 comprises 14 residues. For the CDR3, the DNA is TGCGCCAGCAGCTTGGGTGGGCTCACAGATACGCAGTATTTT. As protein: CASSLGGLTDTQYF. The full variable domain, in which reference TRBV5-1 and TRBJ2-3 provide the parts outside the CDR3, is KAGVTQTPRYLIKTRGQQVTLSCSPISGHRSVSWYQQTPGQGLQFLFEYFSETQRNKGNFPGRFSGRQFSNSRSEMNVSTLELGDSALYLCASSLGGLTDTQYFGPGTRLTVL.

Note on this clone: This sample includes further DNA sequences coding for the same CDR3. CDR3 bases: TGTGCCAGCAGCTCGCAGGGAGCGAACACCGGGGAGCTGTTTTTT. It is translated as CASSSQGANTGELFF. This chain connects TRBV11-2 to TRBJ2-2, with D perhaps TRBD1 or TRBD2 (5 bases each). The length of the CDR3 is 15 residues. Germline V gives CDR1 SGHAT, CDR2 FQNNGV. The ends were cut back, 4 bases at V and 0 bases at J, with 9 bases in the middle.

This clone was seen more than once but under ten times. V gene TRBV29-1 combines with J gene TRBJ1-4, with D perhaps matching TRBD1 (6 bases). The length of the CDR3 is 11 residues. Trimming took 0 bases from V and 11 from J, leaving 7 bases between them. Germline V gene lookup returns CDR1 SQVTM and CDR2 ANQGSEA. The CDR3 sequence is CSVEDQGKLFF. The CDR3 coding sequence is TGCAGCGTTGAAGACCAGGGGAAACTGTTTTTT.

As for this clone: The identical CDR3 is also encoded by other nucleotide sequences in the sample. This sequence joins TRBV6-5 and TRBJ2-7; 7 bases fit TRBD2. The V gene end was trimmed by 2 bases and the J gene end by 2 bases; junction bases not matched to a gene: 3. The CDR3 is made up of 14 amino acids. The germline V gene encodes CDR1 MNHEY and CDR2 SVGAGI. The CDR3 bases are TGTGCCAGCAGTTACGGCCGGGGGGCCTACGAGCAGTACTTC. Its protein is CASSYGRGAYEQYF.

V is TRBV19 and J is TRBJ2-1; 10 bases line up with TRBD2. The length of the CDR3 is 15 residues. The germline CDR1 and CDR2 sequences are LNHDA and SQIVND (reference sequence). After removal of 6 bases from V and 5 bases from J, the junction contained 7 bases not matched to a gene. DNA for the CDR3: TGTGCCAGTAGGGGCGGGACTAGCGCCAACAATGAGCAGTTCTTC. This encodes CASRGGTSANNEQFF.

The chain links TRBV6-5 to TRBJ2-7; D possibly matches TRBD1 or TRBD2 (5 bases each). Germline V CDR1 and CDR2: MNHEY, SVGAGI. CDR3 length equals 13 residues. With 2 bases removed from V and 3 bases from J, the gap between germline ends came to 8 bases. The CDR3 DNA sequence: TGTGCCAGCAGTTACAGGGACGACTACGAGCAGTACTTC. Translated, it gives CASSYRDDYEQYF.

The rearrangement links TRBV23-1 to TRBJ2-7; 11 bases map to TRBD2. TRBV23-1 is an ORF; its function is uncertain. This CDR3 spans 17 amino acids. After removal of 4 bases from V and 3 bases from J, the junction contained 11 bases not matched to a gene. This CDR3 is CASSRRGLAGGNYEQYF. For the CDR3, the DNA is TGCGCCAGCAGTCGTAGGGGCTTAGCGGGAGGGAACTACGAGCAGTACTTC.

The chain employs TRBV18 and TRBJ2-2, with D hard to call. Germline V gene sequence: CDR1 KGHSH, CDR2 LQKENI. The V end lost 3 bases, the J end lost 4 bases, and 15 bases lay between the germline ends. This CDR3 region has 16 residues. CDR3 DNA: TGTGCCAGCTCACCGAGCAGGAAAGGTGTCACCGGGGAGCTGTTTTTT. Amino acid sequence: CASSPSRKGVTGELFF. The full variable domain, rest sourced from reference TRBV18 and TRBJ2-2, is NAGVMQNPRHLVRRRGQEARLRCSPMKGHSHVYWYRQLPEEGLKFMVYLQKENIIDESGMPKERFSAEFPKEGPSILRIQQVVRGDSAAYFCASSPSRKGVTGELFFGEGSRLTVL.

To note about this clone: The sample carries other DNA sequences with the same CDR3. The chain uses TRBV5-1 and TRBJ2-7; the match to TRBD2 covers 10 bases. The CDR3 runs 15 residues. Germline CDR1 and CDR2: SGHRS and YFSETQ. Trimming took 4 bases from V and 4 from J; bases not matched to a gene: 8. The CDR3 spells CASSVQAGGPYEQYF. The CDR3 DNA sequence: TGCGCCAGCAGCGTACAAGCGGGAGGGCCGTACGAGCAGTACTTC. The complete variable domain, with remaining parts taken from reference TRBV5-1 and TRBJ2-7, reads KAGVTQTPRYLIKTRGQQVTLSCSPISGHRSVSWYQQTPGQGLQFLFEYFSETQRNKGNFPGRFSGRQFSNSRSEMNVSTLELGDSALYLCASSVQAGGPYEQYFGPGTRLTVT.

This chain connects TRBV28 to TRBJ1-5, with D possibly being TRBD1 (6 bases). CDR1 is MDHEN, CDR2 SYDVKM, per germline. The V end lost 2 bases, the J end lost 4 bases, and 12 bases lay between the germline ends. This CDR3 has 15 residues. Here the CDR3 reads CASSLGLQGNQPQHF. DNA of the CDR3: TGTGCCAGCAGTTTAGGACTTCAGGGGAATCAGCCCCAGCATTTT. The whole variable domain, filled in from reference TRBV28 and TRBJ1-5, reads DVKVTQSSRYLVKRTGEKVFLECVQDMDHENMFWYRQDPGLGLRLIYFSYDVKMKEKGDIPEGYSVSREKKERFSLILESASTNQTSMYLCASSLGLQGNQPQHFGDGTRLSIL.

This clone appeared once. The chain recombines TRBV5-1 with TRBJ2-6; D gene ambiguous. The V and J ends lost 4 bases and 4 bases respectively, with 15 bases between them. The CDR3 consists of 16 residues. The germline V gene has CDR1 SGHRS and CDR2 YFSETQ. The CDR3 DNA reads TGCGCCAGCAGCCCGATCACCTCGGTCGGGGCCAACGTCCTGACTTTC. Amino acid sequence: CASSPITSVGANVLTF.

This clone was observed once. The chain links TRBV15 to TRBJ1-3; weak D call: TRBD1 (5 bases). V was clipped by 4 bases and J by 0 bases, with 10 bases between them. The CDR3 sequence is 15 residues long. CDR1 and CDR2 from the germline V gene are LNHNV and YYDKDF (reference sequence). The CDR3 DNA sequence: TGTGCCACCAGCAAAAGACAGCCCTCTGGAAACACCATATATTTT. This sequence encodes CATSKRQPSGNTIYF.

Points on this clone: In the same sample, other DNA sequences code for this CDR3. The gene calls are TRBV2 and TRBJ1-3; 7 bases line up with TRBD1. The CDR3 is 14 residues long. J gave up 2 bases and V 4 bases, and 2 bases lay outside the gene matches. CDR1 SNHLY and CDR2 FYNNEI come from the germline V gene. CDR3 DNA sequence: TGTGCCAGCAGTGGACAGGGCCCTGGAAACACCATATATTTT. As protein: CASSGQGPGNTIYF.

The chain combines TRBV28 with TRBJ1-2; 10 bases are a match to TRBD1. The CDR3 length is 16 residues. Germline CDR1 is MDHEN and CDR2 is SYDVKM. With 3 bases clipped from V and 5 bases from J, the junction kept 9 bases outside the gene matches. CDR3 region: CASSLSGTGVQYGYTF. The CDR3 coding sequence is TGTGCCAGCAGTTTGAGTGGGACAGGGGTACAATATGGCTACACCTTC.

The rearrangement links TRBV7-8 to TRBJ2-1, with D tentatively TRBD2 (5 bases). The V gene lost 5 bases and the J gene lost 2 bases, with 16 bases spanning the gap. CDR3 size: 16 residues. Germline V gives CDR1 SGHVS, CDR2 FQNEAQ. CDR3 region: CASSRRLSEPYNEQFF. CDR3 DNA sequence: TGTGCCAGCAGCCGGAGACTAAGCGAGCCCTACAATGAGCAGTTCTTC. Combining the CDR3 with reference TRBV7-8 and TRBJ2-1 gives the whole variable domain GAGVSQSPRYKVAKRGQDVALRCDPISGHVSLFWYQQALGQGPEFLTYFQNEAQLDKSGLPSDRFFAERPEGSVSTLKIQRTQQEDSAVYLCASSRRLSEPYNEQFFGPGTRLTVL.

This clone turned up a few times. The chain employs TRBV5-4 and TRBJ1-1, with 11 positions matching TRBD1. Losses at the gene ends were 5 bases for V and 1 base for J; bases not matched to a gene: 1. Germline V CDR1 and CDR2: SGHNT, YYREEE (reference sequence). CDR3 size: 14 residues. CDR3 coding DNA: TGTGCCAGCAGTGGGACAGGGGGGAACACTGAAGCTTTCTTT. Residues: CASSGTGGNTEAFF.

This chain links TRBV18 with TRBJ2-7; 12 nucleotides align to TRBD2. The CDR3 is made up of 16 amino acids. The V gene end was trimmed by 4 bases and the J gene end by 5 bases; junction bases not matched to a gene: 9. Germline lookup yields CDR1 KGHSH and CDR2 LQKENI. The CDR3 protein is CASSLRLAGVGDEQYF. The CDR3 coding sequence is TGTGCCAGCTCACTCCGACTAGCGGGAGTAGGTGACGAGCAGTACTTC.

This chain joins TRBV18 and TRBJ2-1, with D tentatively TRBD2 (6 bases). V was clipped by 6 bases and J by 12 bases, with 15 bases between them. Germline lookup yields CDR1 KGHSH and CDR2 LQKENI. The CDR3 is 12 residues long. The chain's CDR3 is CASSTRDGRQFF. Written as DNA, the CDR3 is TGTGCCAGCTCTACCAGGGACGGGAGGCAGTTCTTC.

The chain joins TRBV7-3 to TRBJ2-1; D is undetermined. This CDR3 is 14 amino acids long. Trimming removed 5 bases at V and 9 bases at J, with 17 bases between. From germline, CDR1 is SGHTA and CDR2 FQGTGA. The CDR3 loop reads CASSPPGLSREQFF. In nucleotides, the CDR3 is TGTGCCAGCAGCCCCCCGGGCCTAAGCCGTGAGCAGTTCTTC.

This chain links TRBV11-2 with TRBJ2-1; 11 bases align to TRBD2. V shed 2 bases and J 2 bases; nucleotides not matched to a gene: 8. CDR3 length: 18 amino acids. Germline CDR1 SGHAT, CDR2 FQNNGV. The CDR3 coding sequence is TGTGCCAGCAGCTTATTGAAACTAGCGGGAGTGGCCTACAATGAGCAGTTCTTC. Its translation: CASSLLKLAGVAYNEQFF.

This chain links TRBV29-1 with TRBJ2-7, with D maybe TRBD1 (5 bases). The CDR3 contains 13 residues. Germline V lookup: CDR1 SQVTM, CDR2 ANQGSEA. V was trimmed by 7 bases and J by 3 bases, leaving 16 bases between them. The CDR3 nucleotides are TGCAGCGGATATACGCCAGGGAACTACGAGCAGTACTTC. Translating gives CSGYTPGNYEQYF.